Given below is one TCR beta chain in context. Its antigen is currently unknown. One entry per CDR3 protein results from TCRdb running MiXCR on the reads. The table lists about 120,000 distinct CDR3 sequences, about 30% of them singletons. The data stem from a study of T cell repertoires in cytomegalovirus infection. Study-wide background: In public TCR beta signatures, there were indications of both CMV infection and matching HLA type. General observations from the study: The study found HLA-C-restricted CMV-specific TCR beta clonotypes dominating the ex vivo response.

The receptor's source is a human donor in good health (CMV status not recorded). Some clones in this sample may be carry-over from other donors' samples. This specimen was CD8+ T cells from cultured PBMCs, taken from culture after CMV antigen stimulation.

The CDR3 loop reads CASSQDRGTGELFF. The CDR3, as DNA: TGCGCCAGCAGCCAAGATCGGGGTACCGGGGAGCTGTTTTTT. This rearrangement joins TRBV4-1 to TRBJ2-2, with D maybe TRBD2 (5 bases). Between the trimmed V and J ends, which lost 0 bases and 5 bases, there was a span of 7 bases. Germline CDR1 is MGHRA and CDR2 is YSYEKL. This CDR3 region has 14 residues.